This TCR beta chain stems from a study of OX40 agonist ivuxolimab in advanced cancers. Blood got drawn at baseline, again on cycle 4 day 1, and then on cycle 7 day 1. The CDR3 covers 15 residues. The junction had 10 bases not matched to a gene; V was cut back by 6 bases and J by 7 bases. The germline CDR1 and CDR2 sequences are MNHEY and SVGAGI. Sequencing used immunoSEQ multiplex PCR; TCRdb keeps in-frame clones, though not all of them. The sample includes tens of thousands of clones, 85% to 90% of them seen just once. V usage is TRBV6-5 and J usage is TRBJ2-5; 11 nucleotides match TRBD2. This TCR derives from an adult with an advanced solid tumor such as melanoma, head and neck, liver or kidney cancer. The sample was CD4+ or CD8+ T cells sorted from blood, taken in a trial of the OX40 agonist ivuxolimab. CDR3 in amino acids: CASRMGGTSGGTQYF. DNA of the CDR3: TGTGCCAGCAGGATGGGAGGGACTAGCGGAGGGACCCAGTACTTC.